This is a list of T cell receptor beta chains from one sample in a study of T cells expressing NK-cell markers. With the 5' RACE reads reprocessed, TCRdb shows one record per CDR3 protein and no DNA. The sample totals hundreds of thousands of distinct CDR3 sequences. The sample consisted of blood T cells: a sorted CD56 or NKG2C T cell subset, CD4+ or CD8+ T cells, or bulk PBMC T cells (not recorded which). The receptor source for this set is a woman aged 18 to 69 in good health. Both conserved end residues are part of each CDR3.

V,J,CDR3
TRBV28,TRBJ2-3,CASSLGGSLPDTQYF
TRBV11-2,TRBJ2-6,CASSPWGGGVSGANVLTF
TRBV12-3/TRBV12-4,TRBJ1-1,CASTLGSGNTEAFF
TRBV14,TRBJ2-7,CASSQVLAGEQYF
TRBV3-1,TRBJ2-7,CASSQRGGGLYEQYF
TRBV20-1,TRBJ2-1,CSASSVVRSSYNEQFF
TRBV18,TRBJ2-4,CASSPQTGKNIQYF
TRBV29-1,TRBJ2-6,CSVVVGGSGANVLTF
TRBV27,TRBJ2-2,CASMAGGPGTGELFF
TRBV7-2,TRBJ2-7,CASRPPHGHSYEQYF
TRBV27,TRBJ1-4,CASSLGRTGLFFPGVTTNEKLFF
TRBV20-1,TRBJ1-1,CSARDIRGAEAFF
TRBV12-3/TRBV12-4,TRBJ2-7,CASSFPLGRDREQYF
TRBV5-6,TRBJ1-1,CASSSPGTPVRAEAFF
TRBV9,TRBJ2-1,CASSAGGGTINEQFF
TRBV29-1,TRBJ1-1,CSGAVNTEAFF
TRBV14,TRBJ1-1,CASSGILLNTEAFF
TRBV28,TRBJ2-7,CASSSLEIYEQYF
TRBV20-1,TRBJ2-3,CSASGTSGSPDTQYF
TRBV18,TRBJ1-1,CASSPPIAGSTEAFF
TRBV2,TRBJ1-1,CASSERKGGTEAFF
TRBV11-3,TRBJ2-1,CASSFGDRQFF
TRBV7-2,TRBJ2-2,CASSLDQRDTGELFF
TRBV3-1,TRBJ1-2,CASSQERWGLYGYTF
TRBV18,TRBJ1-1,CASSPREATEAFF
TRBV6-5,TRBJ1-2,CASSYSGGGGLGYGYTF
TRBV11-2,TRBJ2-7,CASSPLAGKSYEQYF
TRBV12-3/TRBV12-4,TRBJ2-1,CASREEVSEFF
TRBV19,TRBJ2-2,CATHGGFVTGELFF
TRBV28,TRBJ2-1,CASSVGGSNYNEQFF
TRBV4-2,TRBJ1-1,CASSQDLGGTEAFF
TRBV20-1,TRBJ2-1,CSATERGANNEQFF
TRBV12-3/TRBV12-4,TRBJ2-1,CASTLGTVSQTNEQFF
TRBV7-2,TRBJ1-1,CASSAQGAITEAFF
TRBV6-1,TRBJ2-7,CASSARQGTIYEQYF
TRBV20-1,TRBJ2-2,CSARMGPGELFF
TRBV20-1,TRBJ1-5,CSASKGTGGSEPQHF
TRBV20-1,TRBJ2-2,CSARDERGTNTGELFF
TRBV5-8,TRBJ2-1,CASSLDRGGNEQFF
TRBV20-1,TRBJ1-5,CSARDSRNQPQHF
TRBV7-9,TRBJ2-3,CASSISGGAGTQYF
TRBV20-1,TRBJ2-1,CSATYRGSNEQFF
TRBV14,TRBJ2-3,CASSQERPTDTQYF
TRBV2,TRBJ1-1,CASSEWGLGTEAFF